This T cell receptor (beta chain) comes out of a study of OX40 agonist ivuxolimab in advanced cancers. About the research overall: One patient with hepatocellular carcinoma and two with cutaneous melanoma, three in all, had partial responses. Study observations and caveats: CD8+ T cells were the subset that, on average, had more expanded clones than CD4+. Doses of 0.1 to 3.0 mg/kg were accompanied by clonal expansion of CD4+ and CD8+ blood T cells by week 6.

Looked up from germline, CDR1 is PRHDT and CDR2 is FYEKMQ (reference sequence). This CDR3 comprises 13 residues. Trimming cost V 0 bases and J 4 bases, with 7 bases left between them. Some clones are missing from TCRdb's copy, which holds only in-frame ones; the method was immunoSEQ multiplex PCR. In the table there are under 60,000 clones, roughly 90% of which are singletons. A note on this clone: Its target is not known.

The material sequenced was CD4+ or CD8+ T cells sorted from blood, taken in a trial of the OX40 agonist ivuxolimab. The chain uses TRBV13 and TRBJ2-7; a possible D gene is TRBD1 (6 bases). The TCR sequence derives from an adult with an advanced solid tumor such as melanoma, head and neck, liver or kidney cancer. The CDR3, as DNA: TGTGCCAGCAGCTTAGGAGGGGGTTACGAGCAGTACTTC. Amino acid sequence: CASSLGGGYEQYF.